The 26 T cell receptor beta chains below were found in one sample sequenced in a study of T cell clonality in common variable immunodeficiency. Study findings and constraints: Reportedly, TCR beta sequences from common variable immunodeficiency showed fewer deletions and N-nucleotide insertions.

These TCRs' antigens remain unknown. Sequencing used immunoSEQ multiplex PCR; TCRdb keeps in-frame clones, though not all of them. Altogether about 28,000 clones were found in the sample, and no singletons occur. The source material was peripheral blood mononuclear cells. The source is a human donor with common variable immunodeficiency.

This clone is medium-sized. Coverage ceases 3 residues before the CDR3 finishes, and the germline J gene fills in the end. This chain links TRBV30 with TRBJ1-5; D is uncertain. The germline CDR1 and CDR2 sequences are GTSNPN and SVGIG (reference sequence). With 5 bases removed from V and 3 bases from J, the gap between germline ends came to 8 bases. This CDR3 region has 12 residues. The CDR3 bases that were read are TGTGCCTGGGGGCAGAACAATCAGCCC. Amino acids: CAWGQNNQP. The whole CDR3 protein is CAWGQNNQPQHF.

Ten or more counts support this clone. With the read ending 3 residues before the CDR3 end, the germline J gene is used to fill in that end. The chain carries TRBV2 and TRBJ1-6; 8 bases map to TRBD1. The ends lost 6 bases at V and 11 bases at J; junction bases unmatched: 12. The CDR3 totals 15 residues. The germline gives CDR1 SNHLY, CDR2 FYNNEI. CDR3 bases read: TGTGCCAGCAGACCCATTGACAGGGGTTGGACACCC. It encodes CASRPIDRGWTP. The CDR3 in full is CASRPIDRGWTPLHF.

This clone was seen at least ten times. The observed sequence ends 3 residues before the CDR3 terminus, with the missing tail filled in from the germline J gene. V usage is TRBV7-9 and J usage is TRBJ2-4; 12 nucleotides line up with TRBD1. The V gene's germline CDR1 is SEHNR and CDR2 FQNEAQ (reference sequence). The CDR3 has 15 residues. V lost 5 bases to trimming and J lost 9 bases; unmatched junction nucleotides: 8. CDR3: CASSPGGTGGTIQYF. Partial CDR3 DNA: TGTGCCAGCAGCCCTGGCGGGACAGGGGGCACCATT.

In the case of this clone: The read comes to an end 3 residues before the CDR3 does, leaving the germline J gene to fill in the end. The rearrangement links TRBV5-1 to TRBJ1-2, with D uncertain. V was shortened by 3 bases and J by 0 bases, with 12 bases between the two germline ends. The CDR3 consists of 15 residues. The germline gives CDR1 SGHRS, CDR2 YFSETQ. CDR3 DNA, as far as it was read: TGCGCCAGCAGCTCCAACGGTCCATCTAACTATGGC. This codes for CASSSNGPSNYG. The entire CDR3 is CASSSNGPSNYGYTF.

Relative to its sample, this clone is medium-sized. The missing CDR3 end, 3 residues past where the read stops, is filled in from the germline J gene. The chain recombines TRBV20-1 with TRBJ2-1; D is undetermined. The CDR3 has 15 residues. Deletions cut 5 bases from V and 4 bases from J, with 18 bases between. Looked up from germline, CDR1 is DFQATT and CDR2 is SNEGSKA (reference sequence). The CDR3 here is CSAFTQVEVYNEQFF. The CDR3 DNA, read in part, is TGCAGTGCTTTTACTCAGGTAGAGGTTTACAATGAG.

This clone has only a few counts. The sequence runs out 3 residues before the end of the CDR3; the remainder is reconstructed from the germline J gene. The V call is TRBV7-2, the J call TRBJ2-1, with 11 bases that match TRBD2. The V segment lost 5 bases and the J segment 8 bases; nucleotides outside the gene matches: 5. Germline lookup yields CDR1 SGHTA and CDR2 FQGNSA. CDR3 size: 14 residues. The CDR3: CASSLRTSGYEQFF. The part of the CDR3 DNA that was read is TGTGCCAGCAGCCTCAGGACTAGCGGGTATGAG.

On this clone: From the germline J gene comes the end of the CDR3, since the read stops 3 residues before it. The chain recombines TRBV7-2 with TRBJ1-5; D is ambiguous. Germline lookup yields CDR1 SGHTA and CDR2 FQGNSA. The CDR3 covers 15 residues. The germline V and J ends were trimmed by 5 bases and 1 base, with 12 bases remaining between them. CDR3 in amino acids: CASSRSAGSNQPQHF. CDR3 bases read: TGTGCCAGCAGCCGGTCGGCGGGGAGCAATCAGCCC.

Remarks on this clone: The read stops 3 residues short of the end of the CDR3; the missing end is completed from the germline J gene. V usage is TRBV7-9 and J usage is TRBJ2-7, with 9 bases fitting TRBD1. V was pared by 3 bases and J by 4 bases, with 7 bases of the junction left unmatched. Germline lookup yields CDR1 SEHNR and CDR2 FQNEAQ (reference sequence). This CDR3 is built from 15 residues. The CDR3 loop reads CASSLGQGGDYEQYF. The covered CDR3 bases are TGTGCCAGCAGCTTGGGACAGGGAGGGGATTACGAG. The full variable domain, in which reference TRBV7-9 and TRBJ2-7 provide the parts outside the CDR3, is DTGVSQNPRHKITKRGQNVTFRCDPISEHNRLYWYRQTLGQGPEFLTYFQNEAQLEKSRLLSDRFSAERPKGSFSTLEIQRTEQGDSAMYLCASSLGQGGDYEQYFGPGTRLTVT.

This clone was recorded many times. The missing CDR3 end, 3 residues past where the read stops, is filled in from the germline J gene. The chain carries TRBV7-2 and TRBJ1-1, with 7 bases identical to TRBD1. Germline V gene lookup returns CDR1 SGHTA and CDR2 FQGNSA. The V gene end was trimmed by 7 bases and the J gene end by 0 bases; junction bases not matched to a gene: 5. This CDR3 has 14 amino acids. CDR3 DNA (partial): TGTGCCAGCAAAATGGACAGGATGAACACTGAA. Amino acids: CASKMDRMNTE. The complete CDR3 protein is CASKMDRMNTEAFF.

This clone has just a few counts. The read terminates 3 residues ahead of where the CDR3 ends, so the germline J gene completes it. The J gene is TRBJ1-1, the V gene TRBV5-1; 7 nucleotides agree with TRBD1. The V gene's germline CDR1 is SGHRS and CDR2 YFSETQ. Losses at the gene ends were 0 bases for V and 5 bases for J; bases not matched to a gene: 10. This CDR3 region has 16 residues. The sequenced CDR3 bases are TGCGCCAGCAGCTTGGAGGCGGGACAGCTTAAAACTGAA. Residues: CASSLEAGQLKTE. The CDR3, in full, reads CASSLEAGQLKTEAFF.

This clone has a handful of counts. The CDR3 end lies 3 residues beyond the end of the read and is filled in from the germline J gene. The V and J genes are TRBV30 and TRBJ2-7; no definite D call. The CDR3 is made up of 11 amino acids. Germline CDR1 GTSNPN, CDR2 SVGIG (reference sequence). V was shortened by 5 bases and J by 4 bases, with 9 bases between the two germline ends. The covered CDR3 bases are TGTGCCTGGCGACTGGCTTACGAG. It codes for CAWRLAYE. The complete CDR3 reads CAWRLAYEQYF.

This clone turned up a few times. Read sequence stops 3 residues before the CDR3 end, and the germline J gene provides the missing end. This chain links TRBV11-3 with TRBJ2-7; weak D call: TRBD2 (5 bases). Trimming left V 4 bases short and J 5 bases short, with 12 bases between. This CDR3 comprises 13 residues. Germline CDR1 is SGHNT and CDR2 is YENEEA. This CDR3 is CASSSSRAHEQYF. The sequenced CDR3 bases are TGTGCCAGCAGCTCGTCGAGGGCCCACGAG.

As to this clone: Sequencing ends 3 residues short of the CDR3 end; the germline J gene provides the rest. The chain is built from TRBV19 and TRBJ1-1, with D possibly matching TRBD1 (5 bases). The CDR3 is made up of 15 amino acids. CDR1 is LNHDA, CDR2 SQIVND, per germline (reference sequence). Trimming shortened V by 6 bases and J by 3 bases, and 17 bases separated the two germline ends. The sequenced CDR3 bases are TGTGCCAGTAGACTTCAGGGCTTCATGGACACTGAA. This sequence encodes CASRLQGFMDTE. The entire CDR3 sequence reads CASRLQGFMDTEAFF.

This clone appeared a few times. The read stops 3 residues short of the end of the CDR3; the missing end is completed from the germline J gene. The chain carries TRBV19 and TRBJ1-5; 9 positions match TRBD1. V shed 5 bases, J shed 1 base, and the junction held 3 bases outside the gene matches. Germline V lookup: CDR1 LNHDA, CDR2 SQIVND (reference sequence). The CDR3 consists of 15 residues. The CDR3 sequence: CASSAGTGSNQPQHF. The DNA read from the CDR3 is TGTGCCAGTAGTGCCGGGACAGGGAGCAATCAGCCC.

A few counts support this clone. The read halts 3 residues ahead of the CDR3 end, with the missing end drawn from the germline J gene. The chain has TRBV6-2 or TRBV6-3 and TRBJ2-3, with 9 bases aligning to TRBD2. V gave up 4 bases and J gave up 6 bases; unmatched junction bases: 8. The CDR3 loop spans 15 amino acids. CDR1 MNHEY and CDR2 SVGEGT come from the germline V gene. The part of the CDR3 DNA that was read is TGTGCCAGCAGTTCTCGGGCGGGGGGGGACGATACG. This translates into CASSSRAGGDDT. The entire CDR3 reads CASSSRAGGDDTQYF.

Notes on this clone: Coverage ceases 3 residues before the CDR3 finishes, and the germline J gene fills in the end. The chain joins TRBV7-2 to TRBJ1-2, with TRBD1 matching over 11 bases. CDR3 length: 15 amino acids. J gave up 7 bases and V 5 bases, and 9 bases lay outside the gene matches. Germline CDR1 SGHTA, CDR2 FQGNSA. The CDR3 here is CASSPRTGGAFGYTF. The covered CDR3 bases are TGTGCCAGCAGCCCACGGACAGGGGGCGCGTTTGGC.

The CDR3 bases that were read are TGTGCCAGCAGCCTCTTACAGGGAGACTATGGC. Translation: CASSLLQGDYG. From start to end, the CDR3 is CASSLLQGDYGYTF. This rearrangement joins TRBV7-2 to TRBJ1-2; D may be TRBD1 (6 bases). Sequencing ends 3 residues short of the CDR3 end; the germline J gene provides the rest. CDR1 and CDR2 from the germline V gene are SGHTA and FQGNSA. V lost 5 bases and J lost 3, with 13 bases in between. CDR3 length equals 14 residues.

This clone has a handful of counts. The read terminates 3 residues ahead of where the CDR3 ends, so the germline J gene completes it. V gene TRBV30 combines with J gene TRBJ2-7; 9 nucleotides match TRBD2. This CDR3 has 15 residues. After removal of 2 bases from V and 3 bases from J, the junction contained 8 bases not matched to a gene. From germline, CDR1 is GTSNPN and CDR2 SVGIG (reference sequence). The covered CDR3 bases are TGTGCCTGGAGTACCAGGACTAGCGTTATCTACGAG. It yields the protein CAWSTRTSVIYE. The CDR3 in full is CAWSTRTSVIYEQYF.

On this clone itself: The read terminates 3 residues ahead of where the CDR3 ends, so the germline J gene completes it. The gene calls are TRBV5-6 and TRBJ2-7; 7 bases match TRBD1. Looked up from germline, CDR1 is SGHDT and CDR2 is YYEEEE. The CDR3 length is 15 residues. V shed 4 bases, J shed 4 bases, and the junction held 11 bases outside the gene matches. The covered CDR3 bases are TGTGCCAGCAGCATGGGACAGCTCCTTAGGTACGAG. Translation gives CASSMGQLLRYE. The complete CDR3 sequence is CASSMGQLLRYEQYF. Together with reference TRBV5-6 and TRBJ2-7, the CDR3 gives the full variable domain: DAGVTQSPTHLIKTRGQQVTLRCSPKSGHDTVSWYQQALGQGPQFIFQYYEEEERQRGNFPDRFSGHQFPNYSSELNVNALLLGDSALYLCASSMGQLLRYEQYFGPGTRLTVT.

This clone came up a few times. From the germline J gene comes the end of the CDR3, since the read stops 3 residues before it. The chain has TRBV7-9 and TRBJ2-5; D call uncertain. The V and J ends lost 6 bases and 5 bases respectively, with 13 bases between them. The CDR3 has 13 residues. Germline V gene lookup returns CDR1 SEHNR and CDR2 FQNEAQ (reference sequence). CDR3 sequence: CASRQTHGETQYF. The covered CDR3 bases are TGTGCCAGCAGACAAACCCACGGGGAGACC.

As regards this clone: The read terminates 3 residues ahead of where the CDR3 ends, so the germline J gene completes it. The gene calls are TRBV20-1 and TRBJ2-7, with D maybe TRBD1 (5 bases). This CDR3 comprises 15 residues. V was cut by 0 bases and J by 3 bases, with 15 bases left in between. CDR1 is DFQATT, CDR2 SNEGSKA, per germline (reference sequence). Partial CDR3 DNA: TGCAGTGCTAGAGATCCGCAGGGTTTGGGCTACGAG. It translates to CSARDPQGLGYE. The whole CDR3 sequence reads CSARDPQGLGYEQYF.

With respect to this clone: The read gets to within 3 residues of the CDR3 end, and the germline J gene fills in the rest. The chain employs TRBV30 and TRBJ2-5, with a possible D match to TRBD1 (5 bases). Germline V gives CDR1 GTSNPN, CDR2 SVGIG (reference sequence). The CDR3 totals 12 residues. CDR3 bases read: TGTGCCTGGAGTGTACCTAGGGGAACC. It is translated as CAWSVPRGT. The CDR3 in full is CAWSVPRGTQYF.

A remark on this clone: The missing CDR3 end, 3 residues past where the read stops, is filled in from the germline J gene. V usage is TRBV19 and J usage is TRBJ2-1; D gene uncertain. Germline V gene sequence: CDR1 LNHDA, CDR2 SQIVND (reference sequence). This CDR3 has 15 residues. The V gene lost 4 bases and the J gene lost 0 bases, with 10 bases spanning the gap. The sequenced CDR3 bases are TGTGCCAGTAGTAGTCAGGTGGGCTCCTACAATGAG. Translating gives CASSSQVGSYNE. The full CDR3 sequence reads CASSSQVGSYNEQFF.

Details on this clone: The sequenced fragment ends 3 residues before the CDR3 boundary, so the rest is inferred from the germline J gene. This chain uses TRBV6-1 with TRBJ1-4; TRBD1 matches 7 bases. Germline V gene data show CDR1 as MNHNS and CDR2 as SASEGT. CDR3 length: 13 residues. CDR3 in amino acids: CASSEQQGWKLFF. CDR3 DNA, as far as it was read: TGTGCCAGCAGTGAGCAACAGGGGTGGAAA.

By frequency in the sample, this clone is medium-sized (0.01 to 0.1%). Incomplete CDR3 DNA: TGTGCCAGTAGTATGGCGACAGACCTGCCTGGAAACACC. Translating it yields CASSMATDLPGNT. The entire CDR3 reads CASSMATDLPGNTIYF. The chain links TRBV19 to TRBJ1-3; tentative D call: TRBD1 (5 bases). The DNA ends 3 residues before the CDR3 does, and the rest of the CDR3 is filled in from the germline J gene. The CDR3 covers 16 residues. The ends were cut back, 3 bases at V and 2 bases at J, with 14 bases in the middle. Germline CDR1 and CDR2: LNHDA and SQIVND (reference sequence).

Remarks on this clone: Read data end 3 residues before the CDR3 end; the end is taken from the germline J gene. The chain couples TRBV30 to TRBJ1-2, with D perhaps TRBD1 (5 bases). The germline V gene has CDR1 GTSNPN and CDR2 SVGIG (reference sequence). The V end lost 7 bases, the J end lost 5 bases, and 11 bases lay between the germline ends. This CDR3 has 11 residues. The CDR3 sequence: CAFRGAYGYTF. CDR3 DNA, as far as it was read: TGTGCCTTCCGAGGGGCGTATGGC.